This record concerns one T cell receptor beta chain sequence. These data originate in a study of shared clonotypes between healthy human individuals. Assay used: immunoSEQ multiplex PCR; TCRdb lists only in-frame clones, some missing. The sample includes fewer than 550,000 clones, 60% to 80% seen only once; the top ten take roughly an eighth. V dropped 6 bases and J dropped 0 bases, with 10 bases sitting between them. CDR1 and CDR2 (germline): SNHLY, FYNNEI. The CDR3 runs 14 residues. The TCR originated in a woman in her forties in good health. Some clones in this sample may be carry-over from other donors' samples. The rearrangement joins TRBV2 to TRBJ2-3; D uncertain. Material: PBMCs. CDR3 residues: CASRAATSTDTQYF. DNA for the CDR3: TGTGCCAGCAGGGCAGCAACTAGCACAGATACGCAGTATTTT.